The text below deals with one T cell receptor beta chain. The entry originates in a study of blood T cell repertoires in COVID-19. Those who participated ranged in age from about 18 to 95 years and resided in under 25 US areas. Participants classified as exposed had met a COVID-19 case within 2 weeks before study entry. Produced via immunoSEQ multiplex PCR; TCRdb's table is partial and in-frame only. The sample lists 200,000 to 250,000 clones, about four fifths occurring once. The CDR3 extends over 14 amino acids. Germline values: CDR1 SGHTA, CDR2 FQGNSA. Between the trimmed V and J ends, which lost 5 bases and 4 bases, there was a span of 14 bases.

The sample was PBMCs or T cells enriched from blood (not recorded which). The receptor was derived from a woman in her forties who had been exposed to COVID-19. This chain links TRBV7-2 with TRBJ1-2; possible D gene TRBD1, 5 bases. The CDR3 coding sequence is TGTGCCAGCAGCCCTCTTGGGGGGATCTATGGCTACACCTTC. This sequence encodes CASSPLGGIYGYTF.